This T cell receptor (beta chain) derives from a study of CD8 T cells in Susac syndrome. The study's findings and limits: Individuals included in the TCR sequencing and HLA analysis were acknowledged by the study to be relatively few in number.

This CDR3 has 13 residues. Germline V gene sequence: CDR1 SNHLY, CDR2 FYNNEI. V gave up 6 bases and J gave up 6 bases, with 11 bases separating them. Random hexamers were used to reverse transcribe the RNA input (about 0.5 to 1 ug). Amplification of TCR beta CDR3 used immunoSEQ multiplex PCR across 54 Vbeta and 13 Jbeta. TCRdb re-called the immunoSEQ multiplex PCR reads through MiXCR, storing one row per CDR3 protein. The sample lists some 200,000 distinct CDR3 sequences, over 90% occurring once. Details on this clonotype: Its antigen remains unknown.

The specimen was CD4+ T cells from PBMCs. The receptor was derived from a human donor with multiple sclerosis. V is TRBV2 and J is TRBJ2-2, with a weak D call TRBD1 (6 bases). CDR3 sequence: CASREQGPGELFF. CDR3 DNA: TGTGCCAGCAGAGAACAGGGACCCGGGGAGCTGTTTTTT.